This entry lists 26 T cell receptor beta chains sequenced from one sample in a study of PD-L1 blockade in urothelial cancer. Data came from immunoSEQ multiplex PCR; TCRdb stores just in-frame clones and leaves some out. Of under 70,000 clones detected, roughly four fifths appear once; the ten largest clones hold over 1.5%. Time point in this sample: pretreatment peripheral blood. This sample comprised PBMCs, obtained around atezolizumab (anti-PD-L1) treatment. Receptor source: a man in his 70s with urothelial cancer.

V gene TRBV27 combines with J gene TRBJ1-1, with D possibly matching TRBD1 (5 bases). The germline CDR1 and CDR2 sequences are MNHEY and SMNVEV (reference sequence). This CDR3 comprises 14 residues. Trimming removed 1 base from V and 1 base from J, with 7 bases in between. CDR3: CASSLWTPNTEAFF. The DNA of the CDR3 is TGTGCCAGCAGTTTATGGACACCGAACACTGAAGCTTTCTTT.

J is TRBJ2-7 and V is TRBV7-9; D is perhaps TRBD1 (5 bases). The CDR3 length is 14 residues. V lost 5 bases and J 5 bases, leaving 16 bases between the germline ends. Germline CDR1 SEHNR, CDR2 FQNEAQ (reference sequence). The CDR3 nucleotides read TGTGCCAGCAGCCTCGAAGGGGCTCGGGACGAGCAGTACTTC. The encoded protein is CASSLEGARDEQYF. Complete variable domain (other parts from reference TRBV7-9 and TRBJ2-7): DTGVSQNPRHKITKRGQNVTFRCDPISEHNRLYWYRQTLGQGPEFLTYFQNEAQLEKSRLLSDRFSAERPKGSFSTLEIQRTEQGDSAMYLCASSLEGARDEQYFGPGTRLTVT.

This clone was counted many times. This chain uses TRBV10-2 with TRBJ2-5; 7 bases are a match to TRBD1. V was clipped by 6 bases and J by 5 bases; unmatched bases: 12. This CDR3 comprises 15 residues. Germline CDR1 is WSHSY and CDR2 is SAAADI. The CDR3 DNA follows: TGCGCCAGCAGATGGGACAGCCTAAGTTGGGAGACCCAGTACTTC. Amino acid sequence: CASRWDSLSWETQYF.

V gene TRBV19 combines with J gene TRBJ2-3, with 12 bases fitting TRBD2. The CDR3 is made up of 14 amino acids. V lost 11 bases, J lost 1 base, and 4 bases stayed unmatched. Germline CDR1 LNHDA, CDR2 SQIVND (reference sequence). CDR3 residues: CAVRTSGGTDTQYF. The CDR3 nucleotides read TGTGCCGTAAGGACTAGCGGGGGCACAGATACGCAGTATTTT.

J is TRBJ2-2 and V is TRBV28; D uncertain. Trimming took off 5 bases at V and 6 bases at J, with 10 bases between the two ends. The V gene's germline CDR1 is MDHEN and CDR2 SYDVKM. The CDR3 totals 13 residues. The CDR3 coding sequence is TGTGCCAGCAGTGGGCCCCCCCCCGGGGAGCTGTTTTTT. Its translation: CASSGPPPGELFF.

The count of this clone is one. The rearrangement uses TRBV2 and TRBJ1-5; D gene uncertain. The CDR3 covers 12 residues. The germline gives CDR1 SNHLY, CDR2 FYNNEI. V lost 8 bases and J lost 3, with 8 bases in between. The CDR3 loop is CASGQSNQPQHF. In nucleotides, the CDR3 is TGTGCCAGCGGTCAGTCCAATCAGCCCCAGCATTTT.

The chain is built from TRBV5-1 and TRBJ2-7; maybe TRBD1 (6 bases). The germline V and J ends were trimmed by 4 bases and 5 bases, with 28 bases remaining between them. The CDR3 extends over 18 amino acids. The germline V gene encodes CDR1 SGHRS and CDR2 YFSETQ. The CDR3 sequence: CASSQPSYLWDNQNEQYF. In DNA form, the CDR3 reads TGCGCCAGCAGCCAACCTTCCTATTTGTGGGACAATCAAAACGAGCAGTACTTC.

The V gene is TRBV6-6, the J gene TRBJ1-2, with D possibly being TRBD1 (5 bases). Trimming stripped 8 bases from V and 0 bases from J, with 16 bases between. Germline assignment: CDR1 MNHNY and CDR2 SVGAGI (reference sequence). This CDR3 spans 15 amino acids. CDR3 residues: CASSRTGEPNYGYTF. Here the CDR3 DNA reads TGTGCCAGCTCCCGCACAGGTGAACCTAACTATGGCTACACCTTC.

The V call is TRBV29-1, the J call TRBJ2-7; the match to TRBD1 covers 8 bases. Trimming removed 7 bases from V and 6 bases from J; junction bases left unmatched: 17. The length of the CDR3 is 15 residues. Germline V gene sequence: CDR1 SQVTM, CDR2 ANQGSEA. DNA for the CDR3: TGCAGCGCGAGATCGGGGACAGGCCTTATGGGCGAGCAGTACTTC. Protein sequence: CSARSGTGLMGEQYF.

The chain uses TRBV7-9 and TRBJ2-1; 8 bases are shared with TRBD2. The germline CDR1 and CDR2 sequences are SEHNR and FQNEAQ (reference sequence). The CDR3 spans 15 residues. J lost 9 bases, V lost 5 bases, and 12 bases had no gene match. In DNA form, the CDR3 reads TGTGCCAGCAGCCCGGGAGCGGGAGAGCCGCGTGAGCAGTTCTTC. Translating gives CASSPGAGEPREQFF.

The chain joins TRBV9 to TRBJ1-3, with 7 nucleotides matching TRBD1. Germline V gene sequence: CDR1 SGDLS, CDR2 YYNGEE. The CDR3 length is 16 residues. V lost 5 bases and J lost 0; bases outside the gene matches: 8. The DNA of the CDR3 is TGTGCCAGCAGTTCCGAAGGGGGCTTCTCTGGAAACACCATATATTTT. Translation gives CASSSEGGFSGNTIYF.

This clone was seen a few times. The rearrangement joins TRBV5-6 to TRBJ2-7; possible D gene TRBD1, 5 bases. Germline CDR1 SGHDT, CDR2 YYEEEE. The CDR3 totals 18 residues. V lost 2 bases and J 0 bases, leaving 21 bases between the germline ends. The CDR3 spells CASSFLGPFGASSYEQYF. CDR3 sequence (DNA): TGTGCCAGCAGCTTTTTGGGCCCTTTTGGGGCCTCCTCCTACGAGCAGTACTTC.

This rearrangement joins TRBV19 to TRBJ1-2; tentatively, D is TRBD1 (6 bases). Trimming cost V 5 bases and J 8 bases, with 18 bases left between them. Germline V lookup: CDR1 LNHDA, CDR2 SQIVND (reference sequence). This CDR3 is 14 amino acids long. The CDR3 coding sequence is TGTGCCAGTAGTGCTGGGGACACCCTGGGGGGCTACACCTTC. Protein sequence: CASSAGDTLGGYTF.

The V and J genes are TRBV7-2 and TRBJ1-4; tentatively, D is TRBD1 (5 bases). Germline lookup yields CDR1 SGHTA and CDR2 FQGNSA. V was clipped by 4 bases and J by 3 bases, with 9 bases between them. The CDR3 loop spans 14 amino acids. For the CDR3, the DNA is TGTGCCAGCAGCTCGGGGGACCCTAATGAAAAACTGTTTTTT. Translated: CASSSGDPNEKLFF.

This chain uses TRBV4-1 with TRBJ2-2; tentative D call: TRBD2 (6 bases). Trimming took off 1 base at V and 0 bases at J, with 6 bases between the two ends. Germline V CDR1 and CDR2: MGHRA, YSYEKL. The CDR3 extends over 15 amino acids. The CDR3 DNA sequence: TGCGCCAGCAGCCAAGGACTAGCGAACACCGGGGAGCTGTTTTTT. It is translated as CASSQGLANTGELFF.

The chain is built from TRBV7-8 and TRBJ2-2, with no clear D. The length of the CDR3 is 13 residues. The ends were cut back, 1 base at V and 7 bases at J, with 7 bases in the middle. Looked up from germline, CDR1 is SGHVS and CDR2 is FQNEAQ. CDR3 residues: CASSLGGHGELFF. The CDR3 region has the DNA TGTGCCAGCAGCTTAGGTGGCCACGGGGAGCTGTTTTTT.

V usage is TRBV4-1 and J usage is TRBJ2-1, with 8 bases identical to TRBD2. V shed 1 base and J 7 bases; nucleotides not matched to a gene: 9. Germline V gene lookup returns CDR1 MGHRA and CDR2 YSYEKL. There are 16 residues in the CDR3. The CDR3 reads CASSQVSGSIRNEQFF. The DNA for the CDR3 is TGCGCCAGCAGCCAAGTGAGCGGGAGCATTAGAAATGAGCAGTTCTTC.

The chain links TRBV11-3 to TRBJ2-3; D is possibly TRBD1 (5 bases). Deletions cut 3 bases from V and 6 bases from J, with 19 bases between. The germline gives CDR1 SGHNT, CDR2 YENEEA. The length of the CDR3 is 16 residues. CDR3 in amino acids: CASSFLGVGQRDTQYF. CDR3 bases: TGTGCCAGCAGCTTTTTAGGGGTAGGACAACGGGATACGCAGTATTTT.

V and J are TRBV7-3 and TRBJ1-1, with D perhaps TRBD1 (6 bases). V lost 5 bases, J lost 1 base, and 8 bases lay in between. Germline V gene lookup returns CDR1 SGHTA and CDR2 FQGTGA. The length of the CDR3 is 13 residues. The CDR3 DNA follows: TGTGCCAGCAGCCAACAGGGGAACACTGAAGCTTTCTTT. Translating gives CASSQQGNTEAFF.

The chain links TRBV7-3 to TRBJ2-7, with D perhaps matching TRBD1 (6 bases). There are 15 residues in the CDR3. The germline V gene encodes CDR1 SGHTA and CDR2 FQGTGA. V was trimmed by 2 bases and J by 5 bases, leaving 16 bases between them. CDR3 in amino acids: CASSLGDTGSHEQYF. CDR3 DNA: TGTGCCAGCAGCTTAGGGGACACAGGGTCCCACGAGCAGTACTTC.

The chain couples TRBV5-6 to TRBJ2-5; 9 nucleotides align to TRBD2. The V segment lost 4 bases and the J segment 2 bases; nucleotides outside the gene matches: 6. The CDR3 is 15 amino acids. CDR1 and CDR2 (germline): SGHDT, YYEEEE. CDR3 sequence: CASSGMTSGQETQYF. Here the CDR3 DNA reads TGTGCCAGCAGCGGAATGACTAGCGGACAAGAGACCCAGTACTTC.

This sequence joins TRBV6-1 and TRBJ2-5, with a possible D match to TRBD2 (5 bases). Germline assignment: CDR1 MNHNS and CDR2 SASEGT. With 2 bases removed from V and 4 bases from J, the gap between germline ends came to 14 bases. The CDR3 has 15 amino acids. The CDR3 spells CASSERGPSGETQYF. For the CDR3, the DNA is TGTGCCAGCAGTGAAAGAGGGCCATCGGGAGAGACCCAGTACTTC.

V is TRBV11-3 and J is TRBJ1-1; D perhaps matches TRBD1 (5 bases). The CDR3 totals 13 residues. Germline V gene lookup returns CDR1 SGHNT and CDR2 YENEEA. V shed 4 bases and J shed 7 bases, with 13 bases lying between them. CDR3 DNA sequence: TGTGCCAGCAGCTCGCCAAGGGGATATGAAGCTTTCTTT. This translates into CASSSPRGYEAFF.

V gene TRBV5-1 combines with J gene TRBJ2-1, with 8 bases lining up with TRBD2. The CDR3 length is 15 residues. The V segment lost 0 bases and the J segment 8 bases; nucleotides outside the gene matches: 7. Germline V gene lookup returns CDR1 SGHRS and CDR2 YFSETQ. The CDR3 DNA reads as TGCGCCAGCAGCTTGGAGGCGGGAGGTTGGTATGAGCAGTTCTTC. This sequence encodes CASSLEAGGWYEQFF.

The chain recombines TRBV5-4 with TRBJ2-7, with D perhaps TRBD2 (6 bases). Trimming removed 4 bases from V and 7 bases from J, with 21 bases in between. The CDR3 length is 15 residues. CDR1 is SGHNT, CDR2 YYREEE, per germline (reference sequence). The CDR3 loop reads CASSGGVQAQGEQYF. CDR3 nucleotide sequence: TGTGCCAGCAGCGGAGGGGTTCAGGCCCAAGGGGAGCAGTACTTC.

The count of this clone is one. V and J are TRBV5-1 and TRBJ2-5; TRBD2 agrees at 12 bases. This CDR3 comprises 17 residues. The V gene end was trimmed by 0 bases and the J gene end by 5 bases; junction bases not matched to a gene: 8. From germline, CDR1 is SGHRS and CDR2 YFSETQ. As DNA, the CDR3 is TGCGCCAGCAGCTTGGATAGGGGACTAGCGGGCCGTGAGACCCAGTACTTC. Translating it yields CASSLDRGLAGRETQYF.